This T cell receptor (beta chain) is drawn from a study of CD8+CD57+ T cells in acquired aplastic anemia. Genomic DNA served as template for TCR beta VDJ and CDR3 profiling. One entry per CDR3 protein, called by TCRdb with MiXCR from the reads. The data contain 450,000 to 600,000 distinct CDR3 sequences, about a third of them seen just once; the ten biggest clones take up around 0.82%. In patients chosen for sequencing, flow cytometry had shown CD8+CD57+ cell expansion. Only a few counts were recorded for this clonotype. Germline V gene sequence: CDR1 SGHTA, CDR2 FQGTGA. The CDR3 has 15 residues. V shed 1 base and J shed 5 bases, with 11 bases lying between them.

The chain carries TRBV7-3 and TRBJ2-2, with D perhaps TRBD2 (6 bases). This TCR came from a human donor with aplastic anemia. The sequencing sample was made of sorted CD4+, CD8+, or CD8+CD57+ T cells (not recorded which) from PBMCs. This chain's CDR3 is CASSLRRGLTGELFF. As DNA, the CDR3 is TGTGCCAGCAGCTTAAGGCGGGGTCTAACCGGGGAGCTGTTTTTT.